This TCR beta chain was recorded in a study of OX40 agonist ivuxolimab in advanced cancers. For the study at large: Given to patients was ivuxolimab, an agonistic anti-OX40 (CD134) antibody.

Clones were sequenced by immunoSEQ multiplex PCR, and TCRdb holds only the in-frame ones, with some missing. The sample consists of 73,000 or so clones, under 95% of them appearing once. From germline, CDR1 is SGHTA and CDR2 FQGTGA. With V trimmed by 0 bases and J by 0 bases, 0 bases remained unmatched. The CDR3 extends over 15 amino acids. Prior autoimmune disease or systemic immunosuppression barred patients. This clone was seen a single time. The receptor comes from an adult with an advanced solid tumor such as melanoma, head and neck, liver or kidney cancer. The sequenced sample was CD4+ or CD8+ T cells sorted from blood, obtained in a trial of the OX40 agonist ivuxolimab. The V and J genes are TRBV7-3 and TRBJ2-7; 9 bases align to TRBD2. The CDR3: CASSLTAGGSYEQYF. The DNA for the CDR3 is TGTGCCAGCAGCTTAACAGCGGGGGGCTCCTACGAGCAGTACTTC. The whole variable domain, filled in from reference TRBV7-3 and TRBJ2-7, reads GAGVSQTPSNKVTEKGKYVELRCDPISGHTALYWYRQSLGQGPEFLIYFQGTGAADDSGLPNDRFFAVRPEGSVSTLKIQRTERGDSAVYLCASSLTAGGSYEQYFGPGTRLTVT.